The sequence of this T cell receptor (beta chain) was determined in a study of shared clonotypes between healthy human individuals. Regarding the study as a whole: An expected dependence of interdonor clonotype sharing on sequencing depth was noted. Non-shared clonotypes had lower generation probabilities than clonotypes shared by all four sorted-subset donors.

Every contributor of samples was a Caucasian grown-up residing in Nashville, Tennessee. About this clone: The target antigen is unknown.

Each subset's genomic DNA was split evenly across several immunoSEQ plates. TCRdb's copy holds only in-frame clones and misses some; the assay was immunoSEQ multiplex PCR. This table holds over 1.4 million clones, over 95% found once. CDR1 is LNHDA and CDR2 is SQIVND in the germline V gene (reference sequence). The CDR3 consists of 14 residues. The V and J ends lost 9 bases and 8 bases respectively, with 22 bases between them. This chain connects TRBV19 to TRBJ1-2, with a possible D match to TRBD1 (5 bases). The material sequenced was naive CD4+ T cells sorted from blood. As to subset: CD45RA+ positively selected. The receptor's source is a young man in good health. The CDR3 DNA reads as TGTGCCAGCCAGTCTTTGGGGAGGGGACGGGGCTACACCTTC. As protein: CASQSLGRGRGYTF.